Reported below is one T cell receptor beta chain. The antigen is unknown. CD8+ and CD4+ T cells from blood underwent TCR beta sequencing, which was carried out in a high-throughput format. Negative isolation was used for CD8+ and CD4+ T cells and FACS enrichment for TEMRA cells. The data were obtained in a study of CD8 T cells in Susac syndrome. CDR3 length: 13 residues. Trimming took 3 bases from V and 11 from J, leaving 19 bases between them. CDR1 is GTSNPN and CDR2 is SVGIG in the germline V gene (reference sequence). Reverse transcription of roughly 0.45 to 1 ug RNA used random hexamers. With immunoSEQ multiplex PCR, TCR beta CDR3 was amplified across 54 Vbeta and 13 Jbeta. TCRdb redid the calling of the immunoSEQ multiplex PCR reads with MiXCR, one entry per CDR3 protein. The data hold about 180,000 distinct CDR3 sequences, with approximately 96% observed a single time. Overall study findings and caveats: The study's TCR sequencing and HLA analysis drew on a certain number of individuals. That number was acknowledged as relatively small.

The chain couples TRBV30 to TRBJ1-1, with no clear D. The clonotype was recovered from a human donor with multiple sclerosis. The sample taken for sequencing was CD4+ T cells from PBMCs. The CDR3 reads CAWRPGPHQNAFF. Here the CDR3 DNA reads TGTGCCTGGAGACCGGGTCCGCATCAAAATGCTTTCTTT.